These T cell receptor beta chains were read from a single sample in a study of cytomegalovirus exposure and HLA in healthy donors. Generated by immunoSEQ multiplex PCR, the TCRdb table keeps only in-frame clones and is missing some. The data show about 170,000 clones, approximately 80% seen once. Sequences were obtained from PBMCs. The receptors stem from a woman in her 50s in good health and CMV-seropositive. Each CDR3 is given with its conserved first and last residue. Each record gives: V gene, D gene, J gene, clone size, CDR3 protein, CDR3 DNA. The D gene is left open where the match is weak. Size is stated for part of the rows, as once, few or many counts, or as a class when the clone is expanded.

v_call: TRBV5-4
d_call: -
j_call: TRBJ1-1
clone_size: -
cdr3_aa: CASSLNAGSLNTEAFF
cdr3_nt: TGTGCCAGCAGCTTAAACGCGGGGAGTTTGAACACTGAAGCTTTCTTT

v_call: TRBV9
d_call: -
j_call: TRBJ1-3
clone_size: -
cdr3_aa: CASSARGFPGGNTIYF
cdr3_nt: TGTGCCAGCAGCGCCCGAGGGTTCCCCGGGGGAAACACCATATATTTT

v_call: TRBV6-5
d_call: -
j_call: TRBJ2-5
clone_size: -
cdr3_aa: CASSYWRGSGQETQYF
cdr3_nt: TGTGCCAGCAGTTACTGGAGAGGTAGCGGACAAGAGACCCAGTACTTC

v_call: TRBV7-2
d_call: -
j_call: TRBJ1-3
clone_size: few
cdr3_aa: CASSSTVRNTIYF
cdr3_nt: TGTGCCAGCAGCTCGACAGTGAGAAACACCATATATTTT

v_call: TRBV7-2
d_call: -
j_call: TRBJ2-7
clone_size: -
cdr3_aa: CASSLPRSEQYF
cdr3_nt: TGTGCCAGCAGCCTCCCGAGGTCCGAGCAGTACTTC

v_call: TRBV10-3
d_call: -
j_call: TRBJ1-4
clone_size: -
cdr3_aa: CAISESTVGANEKLFF
cdr3_nt: TGTGCCATCAGTGAGTCGACGGTAGGGGCTAATGAAAAACTGTTTTTT

v_call: TRBV11-2
d_call: -
j_call: TRBJ2-7
clone_size: -
cdr3_aa: CASSLDPGSYEQYF
cdr3_nt: TGTGCCAGCAGCTTAGATCCGGGGTCCTACGAGCAGTACTTC

v_call: TRBV7-9
d_call: -
j_call: TRBJ1-3
clone_size: -
cdr3_aa: CASSLRGADGNTIYF
cdr3_nt: TGTGCCAGCAGCTTACGGGGGGCAGATGGAAACACCATATATTTT

v_call: TRBV2
d_call: TRBD2
j_call: TRBJ2-1
clone_size: -
cdr3_aa: CASSVAGVDNEQFF
cdr3_nt: TGTGCCAGCAGTGTAGCGGGAGTCGATAATGAGCAGTTCTTC

v_call: TRBV10-3
d_call: -
j_call: TRBJ1-2
clone_size: -
cdr3_aa: CAISTDSNYGYTF
cdr3_nt: TGTGCCATCAGTACGGACTCAAACTATGGCTACACCTTC

v_call: TRBV4-2
d_call: -
j_call: TRBJ1-1
clone_size: once
cdr3_aa: CASSQDPREYMNTEAFF
cdr3_nt: TGTGCCAGCAGCCAAGATCCCAGGGAATACATGAACACTGAAGCTTTCTTT

v_call: TRBV11-2
d_call: -
j_call: TRBJ2-7
clone_size: -
cdr3_aa: CASSSGTPYEQYF
cdr3_nt: TGTGCCAGCAGCTCCGGGACTCCCTACGAGCAGTACTTC

v_call: TRBV2
d_call: -
j_call: TRBJ2-4
clone_size: -
cdr3_aa: CASSGLAKNIQYF
cdr3_nt: TGTGCCAGCAGTGGACTAGCCAAAAACATTCAGTACTTC

v_call: TRBV7-2
d_call: -
j_call: TRBJ2-7
clone_size: few
cdr3_aa: CASSLQAEVGYEQYF
cdr3_nt: TGTGCCAGCAGCTTACAAGCGGAGGTTGGGTACGAGCAGTACTTC

v_call: TRBV2
d_call: -
j_call: TRBJ2-2
clone_size: -
cdr3_aa: CASRGRRSAGELFF
cdr3_nt: TGTGCCAGCAGGGGAAGGAGGAGCGCCGGGGAGCTGTTTTTT

v_call: TRBV11-2
d_call: TRBD1
j_call: TRBJ2-7
clone_size: -
cdr3_aa: CASSASGTGIYEQYF
cdr3_nt: TGTGCCAGCAGCGCCTCCGGGACAGGGATCTACGAGCAGTACTTC

v_call: TRBV7-3
d_call: TRBD1
j_call: TRBJ1-2
clone_size: -
cdr3_aa: CASSSKPPGTENYGYTF
cdr3_nt: TGTGCCAGCAGCTCAAAACCACCCGGGACAGAGAACTATGGCTACACCTTC

v_call: TRBV5-1
d_call: TRBD2
j_call: TRBJ2-7
clone_size: -
cdr3_aa: CASSLIRPSGSPSEEQYF
cdr3_nt: TGCGCCAGCAGCTTGATAAGGCCTAGCGGGAGCCCCAGTGAGGAGCAGTACTTC

v_call: TRBV7-2
d_call: TRBD2
j_call: TRBJ2-5
clone_size: -
cdr3_aa: CASSLAAWTSGEQETQYF
cdr3_nt: TGTGCCAGCAGCTTAGCAGCTTGGACTAGCGGGGAGCAAGAGACCCAGTACTTC

v_call: TRBV6-1
d_call: TRBD1
j_call: TRBJ2-7
clone_size: -
cdr3_aa: CAAAGGAAYEQYF
cdr3_nt: TGTGCCGCGGCAGGGGGCGCAGCCTACGAGCAGTACTTC

v_call: TRBV30
d_call: TRBD2
j_call: TRBJ2-3
clone_size: once
cdr3_aa: CAWSVQRGVSPDTQYF
cdr3_nt: TGTGCCTGGAGTGTACAACGGGGGGTCAGCCCAGATACGCAGTATTTT

v_call: TRBV7-3
d_call: TRBD2
j_call: TRBJ2-3
clone_size: -
cdr3_aa: CASSLPWAGVRDTQYF
cdr3_nt: TGTGCCAGCAGCTTGCCCTGGGCGGGAGTGAGGGATACGCAGTATTTT

v_call: TRBV30
d_call: TRBD1
j_call: TRBJ1-5
clone_size: -
cdr3_aa: CAWIPTTGPYSNQPQHF
cdr3_nt: TGTGCCTGGATTCCGACGACAGGGCCCTATAGCAATCAGCCCCAGCATTTT

v_call: TRBV28
d_call: -
j_call: TRBJ1-2
clone_size: -
cdr3_aa: CASSQPLGQRLPDGYTF
cdr3_nt: TGTGCCAGCAGCCAACCTCTGGGACAAAGGCTTCCTGATGGCTACACCTTC

v_call: TRBV2
d_call: TRBD1
j_call: TRBJ2-3
clone_size: -
cdr3_aa: CASRPGTGGADTQYF
cdr3_nt: TGTGCCAGCAGGCCCGGGACAGGGGGCGCAGATACGCAGTATTTT

v_call: TRBV10-2
d_call: -
j_call: TRBJ2-1
clone_size: -
cdr3_aa: CASSRQVHNEQFF
cdr3_nt: TGCGCCAGCAGTAGACAGGTACACAATGAGCAGTTCTTC

v_call: TRBV19
d_call: TRBD1
j_call: TRBJ1-2
clone_size: -
cdr3_aa: CASSTTGGAKAYGYTF
cdr3_nt: TGTGCCAGTAGTACCACAGGGGGCGCAAAGGCTTATGGCTACACCTTC

v_call: TRBV4-3
d_call: TRBD2
j_call: TRBJ2-7
clone_size: -
cdr3_aa: CASSQRAGEWMCEQYF
cdr3_nt: TGCGCCAGCAGCCAGAGAGCGGGAGAGTGGATGTGCGAGCAGTACTTC

v_call: TRBV6-6
d_call: -
j_call: TRBJ1-1
clone_size: few
cdr3_aa: CASSYAGENTEAFF
cdr3_nt: TGTGCCAGCAGTTACGCAGGGGAGAACACTGAAGCTTTCTTT

v_call: TRBV6-5
d_call: -
j_call: TRBJ1-1
clone_size: -
cdr3_aa: CASRYGDTEAFF
cdr3_nt: TGTGCCAGCAGGTACGGAGACACTGAAGCTTTCTTT

v_call: TRBV7-9
d_call: -
j_call: TRBJ1-4
clone_size: -
cdr3_aa: CASSSWGANEKLFF
cdr3_nt: TGTGCCAGCAGCTCGTGGGGGGCTAATGAAAAACTGTTTTTT

v_call: TRBV29-1
d_call: -
j_call: TRBJ1-2
clone_size: -
cdr3_aa: CSVDPLFTEISYGYTF
cdr3_nt: TGCAGCGTTGACCCGCTTTTCACAGAAATCTCCTATGGCTACACCTTC

v_call: TRBV6-6
d_call: -
j_call: TRBJ2-7
clone_size: -
cdr3_aa: CASSSPWEGLYEQYF
cdr3_nt: TGTGCCAGCAGCTCCCCCTGGGAAGGACTCTACGAGCAGTACTTC

v_call: TRBV18
d_call: -
j_call: TRBJ1-1
clone_size: -
cdr3_aa: CASSLAERNTEAFF
cdr3_nt: TGTGCCAGCTCACTCGCGGAAAGGAACACTGAAGCTTTCTTT

v_call: TRBV15
d_call: -
j_call: TRBJ1-6
clone_size: -
cdr3_aa: CATSRDLGRSPFHF
cdr3_nt: TGTGCCACCAGCAGAGATTTGGGCAGGTCTCCCTTCCACTTT

v_call: TRBV7-3
d_call: TRBD2
j_call: TRBJ2-3
clone_size: -
cdr3_aa: CASSLLAGGTDTQYF
cdr3_nt: TGTGCCAGCAGCTTATTGGCGGGAGGGACAGATACGCAGTATTTT

v_call: TRBV19
d_call: TRBD2
j_call: TRBJ2-3
clone_size: -
cdr3_aa: CASSIRAGGADTQYF
cdr3_nt: TGTGCCAGTAGTATAAGGGCGGGAGGTGCAGATACGCAGTATTTT

v_call: TRBV27
d_call: TRBD1
j_call: TRBJ1-2
clone_size: -
cdr3_aa: CASSLSRAGGYGYTF
cdr3_nt: TGTGCCAGCAGTTTATCCCGCGCAGGGGGATATGGCTACACCTTC

v_call: TRBV6-1
d_call: TRBD1
j_call: TRBJ1-2
clone_size: -
cdr3_aa: CASTRGQGIPYGYTF
cdr3_nt: TGTGCCAGCACCCGGGGACAGGGGATTCCCTATGGCTACACCTTC

v_call: TRBV7-6
d_call: TRBD2
j_call: TRBJ2-3
clone_size: few
cdr3_aa: CASSLDPAGGTQYF
cdr3_nt: TGTGCCAGCAGCTTAGATCCAGCGGGGGGTACGCAGTATTTT

v_call: TRBV6-1
d_call: -
j_call: TRBJ1-1
clone_size: -
cdr3_aa: CASRVGGNTEAFF
cdr3_nt: TGTGCCAGCCGGGTCGGGGGAAACACTGAAGCTTTCTTT

v_call: TRBV11-1
d_call: TRBD2
j_call: TRBJ2-7
clone_size: -
cdr3_aa: CASRHGGGPVYEQYF
cdr3_nt: TGTGCCAGCAGGCACGGGGGGGGGCCCGTCTACGAGCAGTACTTC

v_call: TRBV4-3
d_call: -
j_call: TRBJ2-1
clone_size: -
cdr3_aa: CASSQDPIYRYSYNEQFF
cdr3_nt: TGCGCCAGCAGCCAAGATCCTATATACAGGTACTCCTACAATGAGCAGTTCTTC

v_call: TRBV5-4
d_call: TRBD1
j_call: TRBJ2-1
clone_size: -
cdr3_aa: CARPQGRPGNEQFF
cdr3_nt: TGTGCCCGCCCACAGGGGCGGCCCGGAAATGAGCAGTTCTTC

v_call: TRBV13
d_call: TRBD1
j_call: TRBJ2-5
clone_size: -
cdr3_aa: CASSPTGTDPSEQYF
cdr3_nt: TGTGCCAGCAGCCCTACCGGGACAGACCCTTCTGAGCAGTACTTC

v_call: TRBV29-1
d_call: TRBD2
j_call: TRBJ2-5
clone_size: -
cdr3_aa: CSVEVGSGGGTQYF
cdr3_nt: TGCAGCGTTGAAGTTGGGAGCGGGGGGGGGACCCAGTACTTC

v_call: TRBV7-3
d_call: TRBD1
j_call: TRBJ1-5
clone_size: -
cdr3_aa: CASSAGTGDNQPQHF
cdr3_nt: TGTGCCAGCAGCGCCGGGACAGGAGATAATCAGCCCCAGCATTTT

v_call: TRBV7-2
d_call: TRBD1
j_call: TRBJ1-6
clone_size: -
cdr3_aa: CASSPYLGQTSPLHF
cdr3_nt: TGTGCCAGCAGCCCGTACCTGGGACAGACCTCACCCCTCCACTTT